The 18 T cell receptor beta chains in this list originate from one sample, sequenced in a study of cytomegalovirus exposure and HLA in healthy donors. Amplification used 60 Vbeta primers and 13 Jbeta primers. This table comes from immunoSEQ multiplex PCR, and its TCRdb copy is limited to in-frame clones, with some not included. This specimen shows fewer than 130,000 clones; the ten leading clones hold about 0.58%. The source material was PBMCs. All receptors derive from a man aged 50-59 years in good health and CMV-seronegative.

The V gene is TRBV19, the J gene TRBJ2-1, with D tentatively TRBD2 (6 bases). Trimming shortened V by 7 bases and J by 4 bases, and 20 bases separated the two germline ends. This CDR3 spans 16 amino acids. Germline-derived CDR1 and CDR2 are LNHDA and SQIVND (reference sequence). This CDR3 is CASKTFDGGPYNEQFF. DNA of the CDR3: TGTGCCAGTAAGACATTTGACGGGGGACCGTACAATGAGCAGTTCTTC.

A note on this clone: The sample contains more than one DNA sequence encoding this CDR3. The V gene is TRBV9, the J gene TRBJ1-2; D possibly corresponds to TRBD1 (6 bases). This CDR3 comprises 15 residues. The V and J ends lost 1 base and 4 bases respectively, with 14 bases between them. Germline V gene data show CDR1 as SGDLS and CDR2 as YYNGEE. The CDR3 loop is CASSVSGDTSYGYTF. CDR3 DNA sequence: TGTGCCAGCAGCGTAAGCGGGGACACGTCCTATGGCTACACCTTC.

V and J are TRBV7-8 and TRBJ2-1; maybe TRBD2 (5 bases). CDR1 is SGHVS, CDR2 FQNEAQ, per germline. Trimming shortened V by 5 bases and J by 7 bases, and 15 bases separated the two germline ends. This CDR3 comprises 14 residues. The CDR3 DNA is TGTGCCAGCAGCCCGAGGACTGTTTTTAATGAGCAGTTCTTC. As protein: CASSPRTVFNEQFF. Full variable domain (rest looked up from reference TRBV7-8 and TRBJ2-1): GAGVSQSPRYKVAKRGQDVALRCDPISGHVSLFWYQQALGQGPEFLTYFQNEAQLDKSGLPSDRFFAERPEGSVSTLKIQRTQQEDSAVYLCASSPRTVFNEQFFGPGTRLTVL.

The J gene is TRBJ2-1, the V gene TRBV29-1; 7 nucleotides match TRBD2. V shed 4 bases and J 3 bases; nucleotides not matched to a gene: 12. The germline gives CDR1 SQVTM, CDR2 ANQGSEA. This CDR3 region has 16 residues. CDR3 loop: CSVVGLGGEYYNEQFF. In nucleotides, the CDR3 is TGCAGCGTTGTAGGGCTTGGGGGGGAATACTACAATGAGCAGTTCTTC.

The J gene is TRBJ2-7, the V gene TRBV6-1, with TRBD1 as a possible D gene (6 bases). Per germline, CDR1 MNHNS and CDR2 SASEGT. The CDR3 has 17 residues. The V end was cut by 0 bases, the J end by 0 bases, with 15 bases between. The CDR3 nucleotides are TGTGCCAGCAGTGAAGCGCTTGAGGGGGATCTCTCCTACGAGCAGTACTTC. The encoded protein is CASSEALEGDLSYEQYF.

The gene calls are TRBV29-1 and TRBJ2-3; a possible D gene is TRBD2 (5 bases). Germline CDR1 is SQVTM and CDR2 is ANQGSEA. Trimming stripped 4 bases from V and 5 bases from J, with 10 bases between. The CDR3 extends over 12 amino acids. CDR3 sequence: CSVVRVEDTQYF. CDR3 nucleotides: TGCAGCGTTGTGCGGGTTGAAGATACGCAGTATTTT.

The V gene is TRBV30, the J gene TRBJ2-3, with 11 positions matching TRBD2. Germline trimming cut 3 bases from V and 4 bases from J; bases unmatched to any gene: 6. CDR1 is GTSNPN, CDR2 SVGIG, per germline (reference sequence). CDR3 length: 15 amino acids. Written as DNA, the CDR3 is TGTGCCTGGAGAACCCTAGCGGGAGGACCAGATACGCAGTATTTT. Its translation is CAWRTLAGGPDTQYF.

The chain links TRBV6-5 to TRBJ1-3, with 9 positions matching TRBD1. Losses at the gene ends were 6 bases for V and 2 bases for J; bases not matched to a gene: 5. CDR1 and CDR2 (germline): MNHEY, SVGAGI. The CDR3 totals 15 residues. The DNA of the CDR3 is TGTGCCAGCAGCCGGACAGGGGATACTGGAAACACCATATATTTT. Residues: CASSRTGDTGNTIYF.

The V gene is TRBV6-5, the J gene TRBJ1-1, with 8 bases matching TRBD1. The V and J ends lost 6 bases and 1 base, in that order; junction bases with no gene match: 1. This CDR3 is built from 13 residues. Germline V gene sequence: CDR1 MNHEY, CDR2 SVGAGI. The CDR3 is CASRGTGNTEAFF. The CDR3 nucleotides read TGTGCCAGCAGGGGGACAGGGAACACTGAAGCTTTCTTT.

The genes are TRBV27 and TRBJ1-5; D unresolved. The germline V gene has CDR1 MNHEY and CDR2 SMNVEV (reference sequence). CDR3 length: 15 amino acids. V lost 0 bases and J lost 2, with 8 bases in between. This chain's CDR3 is CASSLSIRGNQPQHF. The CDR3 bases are TGTGCCAGCAGTTTATCGATCCGGGGCAATCAGCCCCAGCATTTT.

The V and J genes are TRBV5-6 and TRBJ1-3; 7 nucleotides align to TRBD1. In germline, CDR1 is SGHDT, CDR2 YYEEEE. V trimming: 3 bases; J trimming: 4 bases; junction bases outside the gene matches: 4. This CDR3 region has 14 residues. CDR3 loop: CASSWGTVGNTIYF. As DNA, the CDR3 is TGTGCCAGCAGCTGGGGGACAGTAGGAAACACCATATATTTT. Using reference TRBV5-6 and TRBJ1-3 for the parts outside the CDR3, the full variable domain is DAGVTQSPTHLIKTRGQQVTLRCSPKSGHDTVSWYQQALGQGPQFIFQYYEEEERQRGNFPDRFSGHQFPNYSSELNVNALLLGDSALYLCASSWGTVGNTIYFGEGSWLTVV.

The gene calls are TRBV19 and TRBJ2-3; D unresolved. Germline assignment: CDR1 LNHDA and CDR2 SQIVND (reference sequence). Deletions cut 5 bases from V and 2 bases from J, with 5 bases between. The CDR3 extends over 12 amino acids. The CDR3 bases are TGTGCCAGTAGTTCCAACACAGATACGCAGTATTTT. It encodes CASSSNTDTQYF.

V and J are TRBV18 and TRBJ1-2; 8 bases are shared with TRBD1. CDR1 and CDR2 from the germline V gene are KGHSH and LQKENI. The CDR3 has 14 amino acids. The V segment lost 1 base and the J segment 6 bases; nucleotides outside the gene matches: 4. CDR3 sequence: CASSPRSDRDGYTF. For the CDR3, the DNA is TGTGCCAGCTCACCACGCTCGGACAGGGATGGCTACACCTTC. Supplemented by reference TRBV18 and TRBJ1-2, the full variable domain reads NAGVMQNPRHLVRRRGQEARLRCSPMKGHSHVYWYRQLPEEGLKFMVYLQKENIIDESGMPKERFSAEFPKEGPSILRIQQVVRGDSAAYFCASSPRSDRDGYTFGSGTRLTVV.

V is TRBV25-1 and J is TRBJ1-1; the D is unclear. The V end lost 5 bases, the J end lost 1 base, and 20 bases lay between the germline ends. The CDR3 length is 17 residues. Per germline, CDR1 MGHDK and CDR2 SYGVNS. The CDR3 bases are TGTGCCAGCAGTATTATAGGAGTTGGGTACAAGAACACTGAAGCTTTCTTT. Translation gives CASSIIGVGYKNTEAFF.

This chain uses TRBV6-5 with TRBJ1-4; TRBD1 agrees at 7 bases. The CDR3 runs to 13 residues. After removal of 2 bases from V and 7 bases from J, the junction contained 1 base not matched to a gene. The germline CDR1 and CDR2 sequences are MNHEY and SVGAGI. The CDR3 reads CASSYNRGEKLFF. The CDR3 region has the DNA TGTGCCAGCAGTTACAACAGGGGTGAAAAACTGTTTTTT.

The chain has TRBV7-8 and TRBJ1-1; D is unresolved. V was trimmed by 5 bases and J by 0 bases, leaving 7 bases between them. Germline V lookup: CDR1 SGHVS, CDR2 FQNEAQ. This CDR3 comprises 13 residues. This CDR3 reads CASSIRVNTEAFF. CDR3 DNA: TGTGCCAGCAGCATCCGGGTGAACACTGAAGCTTTCTTT.

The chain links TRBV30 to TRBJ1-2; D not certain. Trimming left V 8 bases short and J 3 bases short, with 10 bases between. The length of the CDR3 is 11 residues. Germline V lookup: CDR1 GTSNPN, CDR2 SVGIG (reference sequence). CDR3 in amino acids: CAGGGHYGYTF. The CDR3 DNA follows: TGTGCCGGAGGTGGCCACTATGGCTACACCTTC.

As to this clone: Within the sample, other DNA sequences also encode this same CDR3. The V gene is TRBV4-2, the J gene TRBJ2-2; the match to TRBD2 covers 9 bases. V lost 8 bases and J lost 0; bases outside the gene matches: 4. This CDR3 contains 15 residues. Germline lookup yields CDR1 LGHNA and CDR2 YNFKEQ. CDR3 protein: CASLAGGSNTGELFF. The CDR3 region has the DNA TGTGCCAGCTTGGCGGGAGGGTCGAACACCGGGGAGCTGTTTTTT.